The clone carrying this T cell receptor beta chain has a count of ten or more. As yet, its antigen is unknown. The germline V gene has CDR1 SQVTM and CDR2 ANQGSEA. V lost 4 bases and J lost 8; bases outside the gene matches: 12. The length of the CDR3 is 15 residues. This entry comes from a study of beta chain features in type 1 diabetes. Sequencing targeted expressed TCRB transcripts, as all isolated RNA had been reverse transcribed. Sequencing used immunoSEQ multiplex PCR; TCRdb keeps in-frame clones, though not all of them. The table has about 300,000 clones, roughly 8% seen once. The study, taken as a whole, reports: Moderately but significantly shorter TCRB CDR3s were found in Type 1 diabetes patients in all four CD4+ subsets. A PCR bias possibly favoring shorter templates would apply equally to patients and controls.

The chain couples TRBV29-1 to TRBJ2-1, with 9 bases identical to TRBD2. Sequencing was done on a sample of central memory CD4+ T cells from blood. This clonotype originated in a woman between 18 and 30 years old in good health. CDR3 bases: TGCAGCGTTGCTCCAGCGGGGGGTTTTAGTGATGAGCAGTTCTTC. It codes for CSVAPAGGFSDEQFF.